This T cell receptor (beta chain) was documented in a study of cytomegalovirus exposure and HLA in healthy donors. The PCR employed 60 Vbeta primers together with 13 Jbeta primers. Clones were sequenced by immunoSEQ multiplex PCR, and TCRdb holds only the in-frame ones, with some missing. The table has roughly 120,000 clones, around three quarters seen once. The CDR3 extends over 16 amino acids. Germline V lookup: CDR1 SEHNR, CDR2 FQNEAQ (reference sequence). The V end was cut by 5 bases, the J end by 7 bases, with 21 bases between. J is TRBJ1-5 and V is TRBV7-9; tentatively, D is TRBD1 (6 bases). The specimen sequenced was PBMCs. The sequence derives from a woman aged 18-29 years in good health and CMV-seropositive. CDR3 coding DNA: TGTGCCAGCAGCACCGGGGACATCGGCCGTAGGCAGCCCCAGCATTTT. It specifies CASSTGDIGRRQPQHF.